The entry that follows covers one T cell receptor beta chain sequence. This sample is drawn from a study of control samples from healthy donors and cancer patients. V lost 4 bases and J 6 bases, leaving 10 bases between the germline ends. This CDR3 contains 12 residues. Germline V gene data show CDR1 as SGHRS and CDR2 as YFSETQ. Only in-frame clones appear in the TCRdb table, and some are missing; sequencing was by immunoSEQ multiplex PCR. The sample lists about 160,000 clones, about 90% occurring once. The sequence was collected from a man younger than 40 in good health. Sequencing was carried out using blood. The V gene is TRBV5-1, the J gene TRBJ1-2; no reliable D call. The CDR3 nucleotides are TGCGCCAGCAGCCCTACAGAGCATGGCTACACCTTC. This gives the protein CASSPTEHGYTF.